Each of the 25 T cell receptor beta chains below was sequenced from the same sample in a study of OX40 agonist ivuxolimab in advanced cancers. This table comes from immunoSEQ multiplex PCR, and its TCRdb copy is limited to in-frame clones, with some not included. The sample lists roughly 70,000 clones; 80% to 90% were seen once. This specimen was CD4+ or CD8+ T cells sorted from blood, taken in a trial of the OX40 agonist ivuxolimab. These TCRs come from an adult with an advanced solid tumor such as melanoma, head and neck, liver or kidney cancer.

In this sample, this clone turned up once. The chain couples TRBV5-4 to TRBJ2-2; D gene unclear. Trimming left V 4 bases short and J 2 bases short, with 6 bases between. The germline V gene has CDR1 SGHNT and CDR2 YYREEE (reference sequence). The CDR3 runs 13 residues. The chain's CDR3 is CASSTTNTGELFF. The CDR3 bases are TGTGCCAGCAGCACTACAAACACCGGGGAGCTGTTTTTT.

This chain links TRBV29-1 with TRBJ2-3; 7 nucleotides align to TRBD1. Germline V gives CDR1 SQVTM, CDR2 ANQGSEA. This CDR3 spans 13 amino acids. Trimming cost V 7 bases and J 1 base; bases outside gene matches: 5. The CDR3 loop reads CSEGGAGTDTQYF. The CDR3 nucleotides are TGCAGCGAAGGGGGCGCGGGCACAGATACGCAGTATTTT.

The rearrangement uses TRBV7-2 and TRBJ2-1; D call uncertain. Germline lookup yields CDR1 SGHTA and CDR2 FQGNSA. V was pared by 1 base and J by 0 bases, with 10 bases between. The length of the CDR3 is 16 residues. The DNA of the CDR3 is TGTGCCAGCAGCTTAGGTGCGGTAATCTCCTACAATGAGCAGTTCTTC. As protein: CASSLGAVISYNEQFF.

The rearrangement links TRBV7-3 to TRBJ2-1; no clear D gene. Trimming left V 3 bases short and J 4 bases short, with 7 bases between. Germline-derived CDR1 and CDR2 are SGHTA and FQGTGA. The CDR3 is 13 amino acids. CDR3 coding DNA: TGTGCCAGCAGCTTTAACAGTTACAATGAGCAGTTCTTC. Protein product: CASSFNSYNEQFF. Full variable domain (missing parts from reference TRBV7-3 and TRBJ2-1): GAGVSQTPSNKVTEKGKYVELRCDPISGHTALYWYRQSLGQGPEFLIYFQGTGAADDSGLPNDRFFAVRPEGSVSTLKIQRTERGDSAVYLCASSFNSYNEQFFGPGTRLTVL.

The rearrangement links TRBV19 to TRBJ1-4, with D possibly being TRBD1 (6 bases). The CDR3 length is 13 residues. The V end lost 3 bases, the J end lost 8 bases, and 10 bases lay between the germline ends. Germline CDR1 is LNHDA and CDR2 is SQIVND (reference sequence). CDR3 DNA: TGTGCCAGTAGTATGACGGGACAAGAAAAACTGTTTTTT. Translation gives CASSMTGQEKLFF.

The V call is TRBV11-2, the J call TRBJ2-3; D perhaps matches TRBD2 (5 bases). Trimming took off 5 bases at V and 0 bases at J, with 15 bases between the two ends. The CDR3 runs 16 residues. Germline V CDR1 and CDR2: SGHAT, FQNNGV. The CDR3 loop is CASSQPSSSSTDTQYF. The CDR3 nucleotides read TGTGCCAGCAGCCAACCTAGCAGTTCTAGCACAGATACGCAGTATTTT.

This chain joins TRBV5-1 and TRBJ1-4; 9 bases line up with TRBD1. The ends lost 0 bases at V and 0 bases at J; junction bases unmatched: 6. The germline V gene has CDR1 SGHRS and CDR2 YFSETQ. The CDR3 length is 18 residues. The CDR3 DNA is TGCGCCAGCAGCTTGGGGACAGGGGCAGCGGCAACTAATGAAAAACTGTTTTTT. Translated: CASSLGTGAAATNEKLFF.

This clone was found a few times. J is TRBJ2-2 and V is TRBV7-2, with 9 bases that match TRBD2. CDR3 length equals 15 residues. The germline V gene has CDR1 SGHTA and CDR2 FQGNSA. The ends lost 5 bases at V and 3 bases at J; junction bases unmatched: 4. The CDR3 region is CASSISGSYTGELFF. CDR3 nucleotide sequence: TGTGCCAGCAGCATTAGCGGGAGCTACACCGGGGAGCTGTTTTTT.

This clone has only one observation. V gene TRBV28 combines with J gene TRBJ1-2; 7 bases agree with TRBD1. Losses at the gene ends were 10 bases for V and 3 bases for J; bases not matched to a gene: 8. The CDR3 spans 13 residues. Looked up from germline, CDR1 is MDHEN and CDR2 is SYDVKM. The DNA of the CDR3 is TGTGCCACAGGGGGGGCTGGAGACTATGGCTACACCTTC. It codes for CATGGAGDYGYTF.

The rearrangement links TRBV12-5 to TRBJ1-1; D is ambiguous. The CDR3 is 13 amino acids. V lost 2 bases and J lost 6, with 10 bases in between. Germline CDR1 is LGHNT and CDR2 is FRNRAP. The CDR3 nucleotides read TGTGCTAGTGGTTTGAATCCGGGCGCTGAAGCTTTCTTT. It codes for CASGLNPGAEAFF. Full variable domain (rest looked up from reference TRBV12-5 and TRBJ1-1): DARVTQTPRHKVTEMGQEVTMRCQPILGHNTVFWYRQTMMQGLELLAYFRNRAPLDDSGMPKDRFSAEMPDATLATLKIQPSEPRDSAVYFCASGLNPGAEAFFGQGTRLTVV.

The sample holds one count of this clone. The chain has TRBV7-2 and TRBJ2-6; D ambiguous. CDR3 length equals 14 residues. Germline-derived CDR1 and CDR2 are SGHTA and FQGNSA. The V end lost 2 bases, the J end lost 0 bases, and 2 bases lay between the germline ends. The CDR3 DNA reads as TGTGCCAGCAGCTTATCCTCTGGGGCCAACGTCCTGACTTTC. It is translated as CASSLSSGANVLTF.

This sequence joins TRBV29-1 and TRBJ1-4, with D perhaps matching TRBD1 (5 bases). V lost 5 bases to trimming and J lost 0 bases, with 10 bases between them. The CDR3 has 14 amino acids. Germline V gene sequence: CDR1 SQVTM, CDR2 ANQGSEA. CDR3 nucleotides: TGCAGCGTTCGTCGGGGGGCAACTAATGAAAAACTGTTTTTT. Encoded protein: CSVRRGATNEKLFF.

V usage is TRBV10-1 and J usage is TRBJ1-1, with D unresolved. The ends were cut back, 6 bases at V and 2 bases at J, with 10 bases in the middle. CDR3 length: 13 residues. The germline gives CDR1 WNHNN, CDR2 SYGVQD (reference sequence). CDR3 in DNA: TGCGCCAGCAGCTTTAACGGAAACACTGAAGCTTTCTTT. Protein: CASSFNGNTEAFF.

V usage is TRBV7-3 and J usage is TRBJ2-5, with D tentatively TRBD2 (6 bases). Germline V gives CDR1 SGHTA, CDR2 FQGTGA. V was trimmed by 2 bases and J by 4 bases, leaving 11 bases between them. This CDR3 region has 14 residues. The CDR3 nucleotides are TGTGCCAGCAGCTTAGGCGGGGCGGGAGAGACCCAGTACTTC. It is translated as CASSLGGAGETQYF.

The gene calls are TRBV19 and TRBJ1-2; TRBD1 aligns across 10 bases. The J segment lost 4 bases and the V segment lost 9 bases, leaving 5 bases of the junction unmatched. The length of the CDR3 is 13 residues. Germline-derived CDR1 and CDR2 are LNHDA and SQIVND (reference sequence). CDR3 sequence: CASRTGGGYGYTF. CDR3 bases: TGTGCCAGCAGGACAGGGGGGGGCTATGGCTACACCTTC.

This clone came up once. CDR3: CASSSANTAYF. CDR3 sequence (DNA): TGTGCCAGCAGCTCCGCGAATACTGCGTACTTC. The V call is TRBV7-9, the J call TRBJ2-7, with D unresolved. Germline CDR1 SEHNR, CDR2 FQNEAQ (reference sequence). Trimming removed 4 bases at V and 12 bases at J, with 13 bases between. The CDR3 has 11 residues.

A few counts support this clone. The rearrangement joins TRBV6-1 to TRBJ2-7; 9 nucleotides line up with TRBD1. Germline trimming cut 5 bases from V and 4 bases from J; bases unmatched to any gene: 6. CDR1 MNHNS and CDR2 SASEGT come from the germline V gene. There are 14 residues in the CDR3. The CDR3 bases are TGTGCCAGCAGTAAACAGGGGGCTAGATACGAGCAGTACTTC. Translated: CASSKQGARYEQYF.

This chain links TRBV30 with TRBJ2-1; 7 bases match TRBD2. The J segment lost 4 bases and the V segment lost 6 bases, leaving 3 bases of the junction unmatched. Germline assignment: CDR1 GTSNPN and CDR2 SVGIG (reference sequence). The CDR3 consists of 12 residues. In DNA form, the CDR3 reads TGTGCCTGTGCTAGCGGTTACAATGAGCAGTTCTTC. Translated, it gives CACASGYNEQFF. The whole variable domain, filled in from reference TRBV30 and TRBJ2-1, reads SQTIHQWPATLVQPVGSPLSLECTVEGTSNPNLYWYRQAAGRGLQLLFYSVGIGQISSEVPQNLSASRPQDRQFILSSKKLLLSDSGFYLCACASGYNEQFFGPGTRLTVL.

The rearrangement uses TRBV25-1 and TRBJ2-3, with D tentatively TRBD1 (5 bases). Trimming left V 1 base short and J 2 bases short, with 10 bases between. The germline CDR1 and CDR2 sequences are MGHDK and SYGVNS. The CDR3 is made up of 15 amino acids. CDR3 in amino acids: CASSELTASTDTQYF. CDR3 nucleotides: TGTGCCAGCAGTGAATTGACAGCCTCCACAGATACGCAGTATTTT.

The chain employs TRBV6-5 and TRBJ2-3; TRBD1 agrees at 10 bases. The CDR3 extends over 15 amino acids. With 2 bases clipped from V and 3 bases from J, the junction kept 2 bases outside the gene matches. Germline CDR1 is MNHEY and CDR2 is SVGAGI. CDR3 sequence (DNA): TGTGCCAGCAGTTACCGGGACAGGGGAACAGATACGCAGTATTTT. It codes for CASSYRDRGTDTQYF.

This chain's CDR3 is CASSRPGQGADTQYF. The CDR3 nucleotides read TGTGCCAGCAGCCGACCGGGACAGGGAGCAGATACGCAGTATTTT. The gene calls are TRBV28 and TRBJ2-3, with 9 bases matching TRBD1. Germline V gene data show CDR1 as MDHEN and CDR2 as SYDVKM. The V gene end was trimmed by 6 bases and the J gene end by 4 bases; junction bases not matched to a gene: 8. The CDR3 loop spans 15 amino acids. Supplemented by reference TRBV28 and TRBJ2-3, the full variable domain reads DVKVTQSSRYLVKRTGEKVFLECVQDMDHENMFWYRQDPGLGLRLIYFSYDVKMKEKGDIPEGYSVSREKKERFSLILESASTNQTSMYLCASSRPGQGADTQYFGPGTRLTVL.

The CDR3, as DNA: TGTGCCAGCAGCGTAGAAGGGGCCCCCTCGTACGAGCAGTACTTC. Its protein product is CASSVEGAPSYEQYF. The genes are TRBV9 and TRBJ2-7, with D possibly being TRBD1 (5 bases). V lost 0 bases and J lost 4, with 14 bases in between. The length of the CDR3 is 15 residues. CDR1 is SGDLS, CDR2 YYNGEE, per germline.

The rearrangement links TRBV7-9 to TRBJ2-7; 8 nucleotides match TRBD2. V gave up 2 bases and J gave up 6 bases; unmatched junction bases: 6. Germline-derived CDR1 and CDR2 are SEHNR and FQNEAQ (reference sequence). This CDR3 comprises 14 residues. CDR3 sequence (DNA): TGTGCCAGCAGCTTAATCGGGGGGGCAGCCGAGCAGTACTTC. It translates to CASSLIGGAAEQYF.

The CDR3 coding sequence is TGTGCCAGCAGCTCGGGACCAGACCCCTACGAGCAGTACTTC. Encoded protein: CASSSGPDPYEQYF. The chain recombines TRBV11-3 with TRBJ2-7; D could derive from TRBD1 or TRBD2 (5 bases each). The ends were cut back, 4 bases at V and 2 bases at J, with 12 bases in the middle. In germline, CDR1 is SGHNT, CDR2 YENEEA. This CDR3 has 14 amino acids.

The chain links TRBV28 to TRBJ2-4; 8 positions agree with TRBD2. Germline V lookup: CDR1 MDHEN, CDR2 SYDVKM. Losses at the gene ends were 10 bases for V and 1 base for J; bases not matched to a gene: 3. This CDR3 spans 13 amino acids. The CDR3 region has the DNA TGTGCCATCCGGGGGGGTGCCAAAAACATTCAGTACTTC. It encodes CAIRGGAKNIQYF. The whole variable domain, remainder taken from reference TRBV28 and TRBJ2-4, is DVKVTQSSRYLVKRTGEKVFLECVQDMDHENMFWYRQDPGLGLRLIYFSYDVKMKEKGDIPEGYSVSREKKERFSLILESASTNQTSMYLCAIRGGAKNIQYFGAGTRLSVL.